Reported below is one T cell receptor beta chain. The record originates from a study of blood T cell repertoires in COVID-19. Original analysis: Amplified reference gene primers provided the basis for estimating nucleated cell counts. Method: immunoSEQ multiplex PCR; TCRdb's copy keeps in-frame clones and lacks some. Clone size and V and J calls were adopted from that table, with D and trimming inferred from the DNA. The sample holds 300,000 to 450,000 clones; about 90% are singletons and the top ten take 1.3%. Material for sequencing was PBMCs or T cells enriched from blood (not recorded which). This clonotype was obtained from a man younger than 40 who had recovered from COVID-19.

The chain's CDR3 is CASETGRTGELFF. CDR3 DNA sequence: TGTGCCAGCGAGACAGGGCGAACCGGGGAGCTGTTTTTT. The gene calls are TRBV12-3 or TRBV12-4 and TRBJ2-2; 7 bases line up with TRBD1. The CDR3 is 13 amino acids. V lost 8 bases and J lost 5; bases outside the gene matches: 5.